This T cell receptor beta chain was sequenced in a study of hypomethylating agent response in myelodysplastic syndrome. This clone has just one count. Using immunoSEQ multiplex PCR, the repertoire was profiled, and TCRdb retains in-frame clones only, with some absent. The sample gives just over 3,000 clones, over 75% of which show up once; roughly a fifth is in the top ten. There are 12 residues in the CDR3. CDR1 and CDR2 (germline): SEHNR, FQNEAQ (reference sequence). Trimming took off 5 bases at V and 4 bases at J, with 8 bases between the two ends. This chain links TRBV7-9 with TRBJ1-1, with D maybe TRBD1 (5 bases). Sequencing used bone marrow, obtained before or after starting hypomethylating agent treatment for myelodysplastic syndrome (not recorded which). The TCR comes from a human donor with myelodysplastic syndrome. CDR3 nucleotide sequence: TGTGCCAGCAGCGTCACAGGCACTGAAGCTTTCTTT. Its translation is CASSVTGTEAFF.